This is a list of T cell receptor beta chains from one sample in a study of blood T cell repertoires in COVID-19. TCRdb's copy holds only in-frame clones and misses some; the assay was immunoSEQ multiplex PCR. Found here are 130,000 or so clones, about 85% of them singletons; the top ten hold more than 1.5%. Sample: peripheral blood. Receptors were obtained from a human donor in a cohort sampled during active COVID-19. Both conserved end residues are part of each CDR3. The order of the fields is clone size, J gene, D gene, V gene, CDR3 DNA, CDR3 protein. A D gene is named only where the DNA matches it firmly. Size is stated for part of the rows, as once, few or many counts, or as a class when the clone is expanded.

-,TRBJ1-1,-,TRBV2,TGTGCCAGCAGTGAAGACATGAACACTGAAGCTTTCTTT,CASSEDMNTEAFF
-,TRBJ2-2,-,TRBV7-8,TGTGCCAGCAGCCCCTGGTTCAGGGGCGGGGGTACCGGGGAGCTGTTTTTT,CASSPWFRGGGTGELFF
-,TRBJ2-7,TRBD2,TRBV4-3,TGCGCCAGCAGCCAAGAGCTAGCGGGCGTCTCCTACGAGCAGTACTTC,CASSQELAGVSYEQYF
-,TRBJ2-5,TRBD2,TRBV7-2,TGTGCCAGCAGTCCTTACGGGACTACTACGTGGGAGACCCAGTACTTC,CASSPYGTTTWETQYF
-,TRBJ2-5,TRBD1,TRBV29-1,TGCAGCGTATTGGGACAGGGCAACCAAGAGACCCAGTACTTC,CSVLGQGNQETQYF
-,TRBJ2-2,TRBD1,TRBV5-1,TGCGCCAGCAGCCCTACAGGACAGGGAGGTACCGGGGAGCTGTTTTTT,CASSPTGQGGTGELFF
-,TRBJ2-1,TRBD2,TRBV5-1,TGCGCCAGCAGCTTGGCCGGGGCGGGAGTTGGCAATGAGCAGTTCTTC,CASSLAGAGVGNEQFF
-,TRBJ2-2,-,TRBV2,TGTGCCAGCAGTGAGATCAGGGGAGGGGCGGAAACCGGGGAGCTGTTTTTT,CASSEIRGGAETGELFF
few,TRBJ1-6,-,TRBV5-6,TGTGCCAGCAGCTTGTCGCAGAACTATAATTCACCCCTCCACTTT,CASSLSQNYNSPLHF
-,TRBJ1-2,-,TRBV18,TGTGCCAGCTCACCACCGTCTAGGCGCGATGGCTACACCTTC,CASSPPSRRDGYTF
-,TRBJ1-2,TRBD1,TRBV6-5,TGTGCCAGCGGACAGGACAGGCCACCTCGGGGCTACACCTTC,CASGQDRPPRGYTF
-,TRBJ2-2,TRBD2,TRBV7-6,TGTGCCAGCAGCGACGGACTAGCGGGAGGGCCTGGTTCCGGGGAGCTGTTTTTT,CASSDGLAGGPGSGELFF
-,TRBJ1-1,-,TRBV18,TGTGCCAGCTCCACATTTCGGGACACTGAAGCTTTCTTT,CASSTFRDTEAFF
-,TRBJ1-6,-,TRBV21-1,TGTGCCAGCAGCAATCGAGCAGGGGATTCACCCCTCCACTTT,CASSNRAGDSPLHF
-,TRBJ2-7,TRBD2,TRBV28,TGTGCCAGCAGTTTAGGTCCTAGCGGGATTTACGAGCAGTACTTC,CASSLGPSGIYEQYF
-,TRBJ2-7,-,TRBV10-1,TGCGCCAGCAGTGACAGGGACTCCCCCTACGAGCAGTACTTC,CASSDRDSPYEQYF
-,TRBJ2-3,TRBD2,TRBV5-1,TGCGCCAGCAGCTCCCAGCGGGGACTCACAGATACGCAGTATTTT,CASSSQRGLTDTQYF
-,TRBJ2-7,TRBD2,TRBV6-5,TGTGCCAGCAGTATCCGGGAGGGCGAGCAGTACTTC,CASSIREGEQYF
-,TRBJ1-4,-,TRBV12-3/TRBV12-4,TGTGCCAGCAGCCTCGGGGGTTTTGAAAAACTGTTTTTT,CASSLGGFEKLFF
-,TRBJ2-7,TRBD2,TRBV27,TGTGCCAGCAGTTCAACCCCCGGACTAGCCGACGAGCAGTACTTC,CASSSTPGLADEQYF
once,TRBJ1-4,TRBD1,TRBV11-2,TGTGCCAGCAGCGCCCGACAGGGTCCAACTAATGAAAAACTGTTTTTT,CASSARQGPTNEKLFF
-,TRBJ2-7,TRBD2,TRBV28,TGTGCCAGCAGTACCCCGCCCGGGGGGGGCTCCTACGAGCAGTACTTC,CASSTPPGGGSYEQYF
once,TRBJ1-1,-,TRBV5-8,TGTGCCAGCAACCCCACAGGGATCGGCCGGACTGAAGCTTTCTTT,CASNPTGIGRTEAFF
-,TRBJ1-1,TRBD1,TRBV9,TGTGCCAGCAGCACCTCGACAGGGGCAACTGAAGCTTTCTTT,CASSTSTGATEAFF
-,TRBJ1-5,-,TRBV27,TGTGCCAGCAGTTTGCGTGTGCAGGGGCCCAATCAGCCCCAGCATTTT,CASSLRVQGPNQPQHF
-,TRBJ2-3,TRBD2,TRBV28,TGTGCCAGCAGTACTAGCGGGAGGATGACAGATACGCAGTATTTT,CASSTSGRMTDTQYF
-,TRBJ2-1,-,TRBV19,TGTGCCAGTAGTAATCTCGGACTCCCATCACGGAATGAGCAGTTCTTC,CASSNLGLPSRNEQFF
-,TRBJ2-1,TRBD2,TRBV4-1,TGCGCCAGCAGCCATGCCGTGACTAGCGGAACCCCCTACAATGAGCAGTTCTTC,CASSHAVTSGTPYNEQFF
-,TRBJ2-2,TRBD1,TRBV5-1,TGCGCCAGCAGCCCAATGACAGGGTACGGGGAGCTGTTTTTT,CASSPMTGYGELFF
-,TRBJ2-5,TRBD2,TRBV2,TGTGCCAGCAGCGGGACTAGCGGGAGACAAGAGACCCAGTACTTC,CASSGTSGRQETQYF
-,TRBJ2-6,TRBD2,TRBV19,TGTGCCAGTAGTACCTCTTGGACTAGCGGGCGCTCTGGGGCCAACGTCCTGACTTTC,CASSTSWTSGRSGANVLTF
-,TRBJ2-5,-,TRBV29-1,TGCAGCGTTGCGGGAGATACTCAAGAGACCCAGTACTTC,CSVAGDTQETQYF
-,TRBJ1-5,-,TRBV27,TGTGCCAGCAGGCTGGACATCAATCAGCCCCAGCATTTT,CASRLDINQPQHF
-,TRBJ2-5,TRBD1,TRBV2,TGTGCCAGCAGCAGGCAGGGGGTAATGGGAGAGACCCAGTACTTC,CASSRQGVMGETQYF
-,TRBJ2-2,TRBD1,TRBV7-8,TGTGCCAGCAGCTTAGCGGTAAAGAGTCAGGGGGACACCGGGGAGCTGTTTTTT,CASSLAVKSQGDTGELFF
once,TRBJ2-2,-,TRBV5-4,TGTGCCAGCAGCTTGGGTGGGACACGGAACACCGGGGAGCTGTTTTTT,CASSLGGTRNTGELFF
-,TRBJ1-3,-,TRBV11-3,TGTGCCAGCAGCCCGGACAGCTCTGGAAACACCATATATTTT,CASSPDSSGNTIYF
-,TRBJ1-2,-,TRBV4-2,TGTGCCAGCAGCCCAAGAGGCGCAGTGGATGTCTACACCTTC,CASSPRGAVDVYTF
-,TRBJ2-5,TRBD2,TRBV18,TGTGCCAGCTCACCTCTTATGGAGGGAGGGAAAGAGACCCAGTACTTC,CASSPLMEGGKETQYF
-,TRBJ1-1,TRBD1,TRBV3-1/TRBV3-2,TGTGCCAGCAGCCTTTACCGGCCAAACAGGGGTCGAGACACTGAAGCTTTCTTT,CASSLYRPNRGRDTEAFF
once,TRBJ1-1,TRBD1,TRBV2,TGTGCCAGCTCCCACAGGGACAGGGTGACGAACACTGAAGCTTTCTTT,CASSHRDRVTNTEAFF
-,TRBJ2-5,TRBD2,TRBV25-1,TGTGCCAGCAGTGAATGGCGGGGGGTAGAAGAGACCCAGTACTTC,CASSEWRGVEETQYF
-,TRBJ2-1,-,TRBV28,TGTGCCAGCCTCCAGGGGGGCGGCGGCGGCGGTGAGCAGTTCTTC,CASLQGGGGGGEQFF
-,TRBJ2-1,TRBD2,TRBV6-4,TGTGCCAGCAGCGGGACTAGCGGGAGTGGCGATGAGCAGTTCTTC,CASSGTSGSGDEQFF
-,TRBJ2-7,-,TRBV5-1,TGCGCCAGCAGCTTGGTAGGGGCTACCTCCTACGAGCAGTACTTC,CASSLVGATSYEQYF
-,TRBJ2-5,-,TRBV5-1,TGCGCCAGCAGCTTCTCGGGGCAAGAGACCCAGTACTTC,CASSFSGQETQYF
-,TRBJ1-3,TRBD1,TRBV5-1,TGCGCCAGCAGCTTCGCAGGGGGCCCGGCTTACTCTGGAAACACCATATATTTT,CASSFAGGPAYSGNTIYF
-,TRBJ1-5,-,TRBV6-2/TRBV6-3,TGTGCCAGCAGTCCCAACCAGCGGCAGCCCCAGCATTTT,CASSPNQRQPQHF
-,TRBJ1-2,-,TRBV15,TGTGCCACCAGCAGAGATCAACAGGGAGACTACACCTTC,CATSRDQQGDYTF
-,TRBJ2-7,-,TRBV25-1,TGTGCCAGCAGTGAGCCCCTAGGGGCAGGGGCTTCCTACGAGCAGTACTTC,CASSEPLGAGASYEQYF
-,TRBJ2-7,-,TRBV28,TGTGCCACCAGGGGGGCTAGGGGTCTTACGTACGAGCAGTACTTC,CATRGARGLTYEQYF
-,TRBJ1-3,TRBD1,TRBV9,TGTGCCAGCAGCGGGACAGGGAAAACCACCATATATTTT,CASSGTGKTTIYF
-,TRBJ2-3,-,TRBV19,TGTGCCAGTAGTAAGGCACGACAGGGACTCGGAGATACGCAGTATTTT,CASSKARQGLGDTQYF